This T cell receptor (beta chain) appears in the sequencing data of a study of cytomegalovirus exposure and HLA in healthy donors. Study context: In a previous analysis, 110 million or so unique TCR beta sequences were found from some 200 million T cells.

CDR1 is LNHDA and CDR2 is SQIVND in the germline V gene (reference sequence). This CDR3 has 14 residues. V trimming: 5 bases; J trimming: 3 bases; junction bases outside the gene matches: 4. As concerns this clone: The antigen remains undetermined.

General observations from the study: Later on, an analysis found that several of the most significant clusters appeared to be linked to common viral pathogens, which included parvovirus B19. TCR beta V- and J-gene trimming, according to a later analysis, was linked to a missense DCLRE1C variant. In vitro experiments confirmed that three CMV-associated chains were specific for CMV antigens.

A multiplex PCR was run with 60 Vbeta primers and 13 Jbeta primers. The assay was immunoSEQ multiplex PCR, and TCRdb's table has in-frame clones only and misses some. The sample yields under 250,000 clones, over 80% seen once. The chain employs TRBV19 and TRBJ2-3; 8 nucleotides agree with TRBD1. The sequence derives from a boy aged 2 to 10 in good health and CMV-seronegative. Sequenced sample: PBMCs. DNA for the CDR3: TGTGCCAGTAGTGCATGGACAGGGACAGATACGCAGTATTTT. It translates to CASSAWTGTDTQYF.